This passage covers 9 T cell receptor beta chains from one sample sequenced in a study of control samples from healthy donors and cancer patients. Assay: immunoSEQ multiplex PCR; the TCRdb copy retains only in-frame clones and omits some. The profile shows nearly 40,000 clones, roughly nine tenths of them singletons. The sequenced sample consisted of blood. The receptors originated from a woman aged 45 to 65 in good health.

This clone was seen a single time. The J gene is TRBJ1-1, the V gene TRBV5-1, with TRBD1 identical over 9 bases. V was clipped by 4 bases and J by 7 bases; unmatched bases: 14. The germline CDR1 and CDR2 sequences are SGHRS and YFSETQ. CDR3 size: 16 residues. In DNA, the CDR3 is TGCGCCAGCAGCCGGACCCTGACCTCGGGACAGGGTGAAGCTTTCTTT. Its translation: CASSRTLTSGQGEAFF.

The chain links TRBV6-5 to TRBJ2-5; TRBD1 aligns across 10 bases. Trimming took 4 bases from V and 5 from J; bases not matched to a gene: 7. The germline V gene has CDR1 MNHEY and CDR2 SVGAGI. The length of the CDR3 is 15 residues. The CDR3 reads CASSSATGGLETQYF. CDR3 DNA: TGTGCCAGCAGTTCCGCGACAGGGGGCCTCGAGACCCAGTACTTC.

The V gene is TRBV9, the J gene TRBJ2-3; 8 bases line up with TRBD2. V shed 3 bases, J shed 2 bases, and the junction held 8 bases outside the gene matches. This CDR3 is built from 16 residues. Germline V gene sequence: CDR1 SGDLS, CDR2 YYNGEE. CDR3 DNA: TGTGCCAGCAGCGCCCTCGGGCGGGGGGACACAGATACGCAGTATTTT. This translates into CASSALGRGDTDTQYF.

The V and J genes are TRBV4-2 and TRBJ2-2; TRBD1 aligns across 8 bases. The germline gives CDR1 LGHNA, CDR2 YNFKEQ. This CDR3 region has 15 residues. The trim removed 1 base at V and 5 bases at J, leaving 3 bases unmatched. The CDR3 DNA is TGTGCCAGCAGCCAAGCTCACAGGGGGACCGGGGAGCTGTTTTTT. Protein product: CASSQAHRGTGELFF.

The genes are TRBV11-2 and TRBJ1-4; no definite D call. Germline CDR1 reads SGHAT; CDR2 reads FQNNGV. There are 17 residues in the CDR3. The V gene lost 1 base and the J gene lost 4 bases, with 16 bases spanning the gap. CDR3: CASSLGLSGSNNEKLFF. The DNA of the CDR3 is TGTGCCAGCAGCTTAGGCCTATCGGGGTCTAATAATGAAAAACTGTTTTTT.

This chain links TRBV19 with TRBJ2-2, with 10 bases that match TRBD1. With V trimmed by 0 bases and J by 6 bases, 7 bases remained unmatched. Germline V gene lookup returns CDR1 LNHDA and CDR2 SQIVND (reference sequence). This CDR3 contains 17 residues. This CDR3 is CASSIDRGQGVSGELFF. The CDR3 DNA is TGTGCCAGTAGTATAGATCGCGGACAGGGGGTTTCCGGGGAGCTGTTTTTT.

This sequence joins TRBV11-2 and TRBJ2-5; perhaps D is TRBD1 or TRBD2 (6 bases each). This CDR3 region has 15 residues. Germline V gives CDR1 SGHAT, CDR2 FQNNGV. With 1 base removed from V and 4 bases from J, the gap between germline ends came to 13 bases. The CDR3 loop is CASSLVWGARETQYF. The CDR3 bases are TGTGCCAGCAGCTTAGTGTGGGGGGCCAGAGAGACCCAGTACTTC.

The rearrangement joins TRBV7-9 to TRBJ2-1, with TRBD2 matching over 11 bases. Per germline, CDR1 SEHNR and CDR2 FQNEAQ (reference sequence). V dropped 1 base and J dropped 9; count of bases not matched to a gene: 11. CDR3 length: 17 amino acids. The CDR3 sequence: CASSLGGTSGTRGEQFF. The CDR3 DNA reads as TGTGCCAGCAGCTTAGGCGGGACTAGCGGCACCAGGGGTGAGCAGTTCTTC.

The chain links TRBV15 to TRBJ1-1; D ambiguous. The CDR3 is 17 amino acids. Per the germline V gene, CDR1 is LNHNV and CDR2 is YYDKDF (reference sequence). V lost 3 bases and J 3 bases, leaving 20 bases between the germline ends. CDR3 sequence (DNA): TGTGCCACCAGCAGGGCGATCCGGGCCCCGGAGGACACTGAAGCTTTCTTT. It encodes CATSRAIRAPEDTEAFF. The full variable domain, its missing parts supplied by reference TRBV15 and TRBJ1-1, is DAMVIQNPRYQVTQFGKPVTLSCSQTLNHNVMYWYQQKSSQAPKLLFHYYDKDFNNEADTPDNFQSRRPNTSFCFLDIRSPGLGDTAMYLCATSRAIRAPEDTEAFFGQGTRLTVV.